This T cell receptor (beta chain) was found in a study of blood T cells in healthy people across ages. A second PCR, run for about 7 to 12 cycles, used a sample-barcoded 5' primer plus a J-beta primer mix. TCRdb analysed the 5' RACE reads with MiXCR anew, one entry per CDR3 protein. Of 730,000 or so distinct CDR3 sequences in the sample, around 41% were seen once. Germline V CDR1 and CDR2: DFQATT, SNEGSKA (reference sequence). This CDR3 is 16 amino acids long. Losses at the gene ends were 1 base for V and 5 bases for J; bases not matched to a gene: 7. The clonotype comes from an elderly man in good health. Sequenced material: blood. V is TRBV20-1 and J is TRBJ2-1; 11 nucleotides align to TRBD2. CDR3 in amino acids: CSARGAVAGGNNEQFF. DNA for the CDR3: TGCAGTGCTAGAGGCGCCGTAGCGGGGGGGAACAATGAGCAGTTCTTC.